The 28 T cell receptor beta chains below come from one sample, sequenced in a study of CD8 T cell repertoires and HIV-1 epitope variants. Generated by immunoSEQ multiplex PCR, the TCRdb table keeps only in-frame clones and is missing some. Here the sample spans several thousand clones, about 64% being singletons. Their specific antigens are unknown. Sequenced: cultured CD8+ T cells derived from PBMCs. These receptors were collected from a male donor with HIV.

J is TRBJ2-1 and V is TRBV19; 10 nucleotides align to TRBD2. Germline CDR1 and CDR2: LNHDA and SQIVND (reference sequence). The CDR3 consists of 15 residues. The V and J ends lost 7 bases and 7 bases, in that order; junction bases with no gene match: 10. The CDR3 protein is CASTMGAGGRNEQFF. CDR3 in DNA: TGTGCCAGTACAATGGGAGCGGGAGGGCGGAATGAGCAGTTCTTC. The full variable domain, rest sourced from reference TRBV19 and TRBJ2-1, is DGGITQSPKYLFRKEGQNVTLSCEQNLNHDAMYWYRQDPGQGLRLIYYSQIVNDFQKGDIAEGYSVSREKKESFPLTVTSAQKNPTAFYLCASTMGAGGRNEQFFGPGTRLTVL.

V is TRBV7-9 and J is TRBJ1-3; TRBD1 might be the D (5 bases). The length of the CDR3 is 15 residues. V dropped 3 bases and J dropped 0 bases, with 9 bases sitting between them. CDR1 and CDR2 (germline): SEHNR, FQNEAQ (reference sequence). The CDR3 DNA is TGTGCCAGCAGCTTTGGCCAGGGCTCTGGAAACACCATATATTTT. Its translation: CASSFGQGSGNTIYF.

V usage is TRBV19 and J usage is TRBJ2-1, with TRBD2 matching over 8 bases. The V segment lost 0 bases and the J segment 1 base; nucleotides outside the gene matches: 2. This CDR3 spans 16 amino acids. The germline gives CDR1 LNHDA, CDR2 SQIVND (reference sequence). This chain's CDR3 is CASSIEGGRSYNEQFF. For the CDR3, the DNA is TGTGCCAGTAGTATAGAGGGCGGGAGGTCCTACAATGAGCAGTTCTTC.

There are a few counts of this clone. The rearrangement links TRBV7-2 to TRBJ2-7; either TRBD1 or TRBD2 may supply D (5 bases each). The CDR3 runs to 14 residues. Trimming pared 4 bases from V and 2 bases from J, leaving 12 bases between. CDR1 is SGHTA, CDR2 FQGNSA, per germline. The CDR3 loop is CASSYLGTAYEQYF. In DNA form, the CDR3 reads TGTGCCAGCAGCTACCTTGGGACGGCCTACGAGCAGTACTTC.

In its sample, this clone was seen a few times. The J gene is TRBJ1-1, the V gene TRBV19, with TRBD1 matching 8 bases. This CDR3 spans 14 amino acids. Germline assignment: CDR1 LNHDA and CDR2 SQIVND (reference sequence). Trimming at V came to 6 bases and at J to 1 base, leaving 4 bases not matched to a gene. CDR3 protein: CASRTGVRNTEAFF. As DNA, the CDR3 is TGTGCCAGTAGGACAGGGGTGCGGAACACTGAAGCTTTCTTT.

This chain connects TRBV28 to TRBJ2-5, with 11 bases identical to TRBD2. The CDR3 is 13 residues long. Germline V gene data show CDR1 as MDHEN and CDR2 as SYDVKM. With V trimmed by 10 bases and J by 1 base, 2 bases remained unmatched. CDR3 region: CATLAGGQETQYF. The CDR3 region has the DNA TGTGCCACCCTAGCGGGGGGCCAAGAGACCCAGTACTTC.

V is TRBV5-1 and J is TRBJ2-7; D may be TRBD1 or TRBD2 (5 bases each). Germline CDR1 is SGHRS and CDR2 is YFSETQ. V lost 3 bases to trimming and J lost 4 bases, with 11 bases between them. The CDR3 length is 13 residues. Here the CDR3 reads CASSYGTSYEQYF. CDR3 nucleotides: TGCGCCAGCAGCTATGGGACGAGTTACGAGCAGTACTTC.

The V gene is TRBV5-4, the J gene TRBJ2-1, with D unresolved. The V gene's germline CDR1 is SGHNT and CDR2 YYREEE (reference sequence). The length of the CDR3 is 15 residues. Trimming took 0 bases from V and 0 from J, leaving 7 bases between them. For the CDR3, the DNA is TGTGCCAGCAGCTTGGACTGGAGCTCCTACAATGAGCAGTTCTTC. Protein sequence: CASSLDWSSYNEQFF.

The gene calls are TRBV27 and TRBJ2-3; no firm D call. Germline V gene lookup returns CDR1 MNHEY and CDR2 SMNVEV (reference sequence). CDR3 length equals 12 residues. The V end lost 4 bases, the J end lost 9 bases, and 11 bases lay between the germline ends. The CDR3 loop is CASSSAFQTQYF. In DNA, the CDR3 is TGTGCCAGCAGTTCAGCATTTCAGACGCAGTATTTT.

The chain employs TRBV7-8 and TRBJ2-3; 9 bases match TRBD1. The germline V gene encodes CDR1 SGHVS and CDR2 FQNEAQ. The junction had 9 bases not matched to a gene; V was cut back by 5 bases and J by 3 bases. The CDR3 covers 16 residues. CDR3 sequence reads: CASSLWTGARTDTQYF. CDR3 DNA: TGTGCCAGCAGCCTTTGGACAGGGGCCCGGACAGATACGCAGTATTTT.

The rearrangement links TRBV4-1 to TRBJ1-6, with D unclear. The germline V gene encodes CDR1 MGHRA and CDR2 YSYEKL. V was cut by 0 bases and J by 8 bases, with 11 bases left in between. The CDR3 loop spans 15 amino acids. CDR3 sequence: CASSQDPTPHSPLHF. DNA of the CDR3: TGCGCCAGCAGCCAAGACCCTACTCCTCATTCACCCCTCCACTTT.

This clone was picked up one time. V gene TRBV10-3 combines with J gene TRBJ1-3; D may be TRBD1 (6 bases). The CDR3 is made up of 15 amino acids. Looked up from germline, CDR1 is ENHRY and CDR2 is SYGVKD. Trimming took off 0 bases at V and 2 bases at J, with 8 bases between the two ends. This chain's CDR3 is CAISESRDTGNTIYF. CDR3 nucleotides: TGTGCCATCAGTGAGTCACGGGACACTGGAAACACCATATATTTT.

The CDR3 nucleotides read TGTGCCAGCAGTCCCAGCGGGGGGGCCGCCGATACGCAGTATTTT. Translating it yields CASSPSGGAADTQYF. The genes are TRBV27 and TRBJ2-3; TRBD2 agrees at 10 bases. CDR3 size: 15 residues. In germline, CDR1 is MNHEY, CDR2 SMNVEV (reference sequence). V gave up 5 bases and J gave up 6 bases; unmatched junction bases: 8.

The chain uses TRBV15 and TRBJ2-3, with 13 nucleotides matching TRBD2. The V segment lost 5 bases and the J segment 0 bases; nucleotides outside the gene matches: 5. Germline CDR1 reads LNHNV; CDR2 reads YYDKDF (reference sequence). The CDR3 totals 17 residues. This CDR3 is CATSSRGLAGSTDTQYF. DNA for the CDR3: TGTGCCACCAGCTCCAGGGGACTAGCGGGGAGCACAGATACGCAGTATTTT.

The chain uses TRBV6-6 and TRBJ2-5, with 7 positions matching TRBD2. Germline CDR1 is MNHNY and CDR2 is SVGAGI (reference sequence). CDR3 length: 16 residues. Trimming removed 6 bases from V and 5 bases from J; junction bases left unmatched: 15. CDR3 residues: CASSRALGEGRETQYF. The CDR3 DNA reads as TGTGCCAGCAGCCGAGCTTTGGGGGAGGGCCGTGAGACCCAGTACTTC.

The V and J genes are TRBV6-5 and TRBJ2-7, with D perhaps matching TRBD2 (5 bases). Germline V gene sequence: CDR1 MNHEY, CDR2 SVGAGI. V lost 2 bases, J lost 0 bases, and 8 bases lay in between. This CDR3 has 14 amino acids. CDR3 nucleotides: TGTGCCAGCAGTTACGAGCGGACCTCCTACGAGCAGTACTTC. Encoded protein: CASSYERTSYEQYF.

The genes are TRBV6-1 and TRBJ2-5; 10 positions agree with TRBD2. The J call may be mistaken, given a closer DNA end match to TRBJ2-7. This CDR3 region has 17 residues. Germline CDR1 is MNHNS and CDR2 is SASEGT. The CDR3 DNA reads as TGTGCCAGCAGTGAACTTGAAACTAGCGGGGCCTCCTACGAGCAGTACTTC. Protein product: CASSELETSGASYEQYF.

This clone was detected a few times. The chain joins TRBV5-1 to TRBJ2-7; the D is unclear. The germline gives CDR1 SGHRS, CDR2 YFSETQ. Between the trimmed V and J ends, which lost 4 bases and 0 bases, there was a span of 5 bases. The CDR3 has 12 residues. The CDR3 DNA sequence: TGCGCCAGCAGCGGTTACTCCTACGAGCAGTACTTC. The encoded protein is CASSGYSYEQYF.

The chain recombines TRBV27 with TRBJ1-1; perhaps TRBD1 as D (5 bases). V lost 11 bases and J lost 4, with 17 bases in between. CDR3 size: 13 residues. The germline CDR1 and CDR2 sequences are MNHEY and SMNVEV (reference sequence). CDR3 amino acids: CAAGGSVSTEAFF. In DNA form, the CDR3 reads TGTGCCGCCGGGGGGAGCGTGAGCACTGAAGCTTTCTTT.

For the CDR3, the DNA is TGTGCCAGCAGAGCCTTGGCCCCCCCCGAGGAGGAGCTGTTTTTT. It encodes CASRALAPPEEELFF. The chain is built from TRBV2 and TRBJ2-2, with D uncertain. The CDR3 is 15 residues long. Germline assignment: CDR1 SNHLY and CDR2 FYNNEI. Trimming took 6 bases from V and 10 from J, leaving 21 bases between them.

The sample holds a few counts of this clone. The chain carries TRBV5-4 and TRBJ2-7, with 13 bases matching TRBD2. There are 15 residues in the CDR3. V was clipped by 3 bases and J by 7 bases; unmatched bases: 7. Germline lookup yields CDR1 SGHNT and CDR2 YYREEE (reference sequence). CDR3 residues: CASSSGLAGVWEQYF. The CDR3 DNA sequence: TGTGCCAGCAGCTCCGGACTAGCGGGAGTTTGGGAGCAGTACTTC.

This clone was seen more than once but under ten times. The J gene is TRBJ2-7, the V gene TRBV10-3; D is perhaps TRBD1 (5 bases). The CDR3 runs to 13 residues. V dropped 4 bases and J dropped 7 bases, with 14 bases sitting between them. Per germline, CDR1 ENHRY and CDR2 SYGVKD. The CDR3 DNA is TGTGCCATCAGTGGGGGCGCCACTTGGGAGCAGTACTTC. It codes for CAISGGATWEQYF.

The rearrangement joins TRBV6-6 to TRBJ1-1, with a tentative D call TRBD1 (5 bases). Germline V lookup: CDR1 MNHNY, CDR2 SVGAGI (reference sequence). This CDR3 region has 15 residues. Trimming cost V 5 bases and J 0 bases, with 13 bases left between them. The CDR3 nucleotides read TGTGCCAGCAGTCCGTCGGGGCCGATGAACACTGAAGCTTTCTTT. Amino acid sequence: CASSPSGPMNTEAFF.

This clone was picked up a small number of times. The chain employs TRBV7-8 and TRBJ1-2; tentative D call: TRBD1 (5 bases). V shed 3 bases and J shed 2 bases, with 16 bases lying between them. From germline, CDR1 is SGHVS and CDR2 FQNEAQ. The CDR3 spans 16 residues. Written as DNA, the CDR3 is TGTGCCAGCAGCTTCCCCCGCCAGGGAAACAACTATGGCTACACCTTC. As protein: CASSFPRQGNNYGYTF.

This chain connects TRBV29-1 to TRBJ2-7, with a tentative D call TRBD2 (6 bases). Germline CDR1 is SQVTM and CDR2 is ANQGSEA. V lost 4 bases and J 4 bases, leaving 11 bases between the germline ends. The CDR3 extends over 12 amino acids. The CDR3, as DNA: TGCAGCGTTGTGGCAGGAGGGTACGAGCAGTACTTC. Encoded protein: CSVVAGGYEQYF.

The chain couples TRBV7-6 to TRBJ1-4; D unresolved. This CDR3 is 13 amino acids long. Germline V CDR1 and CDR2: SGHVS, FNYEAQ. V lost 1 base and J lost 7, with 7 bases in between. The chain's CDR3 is CASSLVEGEKLFF. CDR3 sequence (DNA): TGTGCCAGCAGCTTAGTGGAGGGTGAAAAACTGTTTTTT. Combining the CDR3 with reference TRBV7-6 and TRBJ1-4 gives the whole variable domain GAGVSQSPRYKVTKRGQDVALRCDPISGHVSLYWYRQALGQGPEFLTYFNYEAQQDKSGLPNDRFSAERPEGSISTLTIQRTEQRDSAMYRCASSLVEGEKLFFGSGTQLSVL.

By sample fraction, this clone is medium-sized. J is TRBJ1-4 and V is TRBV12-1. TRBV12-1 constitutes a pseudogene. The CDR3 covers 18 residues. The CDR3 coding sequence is TGTGCCAGCAGCTTTGGCGGACCGAACCCAGCAACTAATGAAAAACTGTTTTTT. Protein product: CASSFGGPNPATNEKLFF.

The CDR3 spells CASSDRGGEQYF. CDR3 coding DNA: TGTGCCAGCAGCGATAGGGGGGGAGAGCAGTACTTC. The chain uses TRBV4-2 and TRBJ2-5; D is perhaps TRBD2 (7 bases). The germline V and J ends were trimmed by 5 bases and 11 bases, with 15 bases remaining between them. The CDR3 runs 12 residues. CDR1 is LGHNA, CDR2 YNFKEQ, per germline.